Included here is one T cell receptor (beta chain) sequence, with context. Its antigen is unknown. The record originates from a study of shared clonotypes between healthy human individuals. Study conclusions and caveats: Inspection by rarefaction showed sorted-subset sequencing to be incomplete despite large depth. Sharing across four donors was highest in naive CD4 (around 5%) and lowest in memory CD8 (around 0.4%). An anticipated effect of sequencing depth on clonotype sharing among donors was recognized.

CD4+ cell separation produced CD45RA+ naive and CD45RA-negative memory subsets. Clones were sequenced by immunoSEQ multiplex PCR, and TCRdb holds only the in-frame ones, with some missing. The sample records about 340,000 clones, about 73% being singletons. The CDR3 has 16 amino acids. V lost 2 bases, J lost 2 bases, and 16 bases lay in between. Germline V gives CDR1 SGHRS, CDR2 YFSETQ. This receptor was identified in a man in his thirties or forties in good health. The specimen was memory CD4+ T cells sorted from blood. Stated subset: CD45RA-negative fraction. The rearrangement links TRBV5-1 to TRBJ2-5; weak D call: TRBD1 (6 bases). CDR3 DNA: TGCGCCAGCAGCTTCGGCCCCGGAGGACAGCAAGAGACCCAGTACTTC. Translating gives CASSFGPGGQQETQYF.